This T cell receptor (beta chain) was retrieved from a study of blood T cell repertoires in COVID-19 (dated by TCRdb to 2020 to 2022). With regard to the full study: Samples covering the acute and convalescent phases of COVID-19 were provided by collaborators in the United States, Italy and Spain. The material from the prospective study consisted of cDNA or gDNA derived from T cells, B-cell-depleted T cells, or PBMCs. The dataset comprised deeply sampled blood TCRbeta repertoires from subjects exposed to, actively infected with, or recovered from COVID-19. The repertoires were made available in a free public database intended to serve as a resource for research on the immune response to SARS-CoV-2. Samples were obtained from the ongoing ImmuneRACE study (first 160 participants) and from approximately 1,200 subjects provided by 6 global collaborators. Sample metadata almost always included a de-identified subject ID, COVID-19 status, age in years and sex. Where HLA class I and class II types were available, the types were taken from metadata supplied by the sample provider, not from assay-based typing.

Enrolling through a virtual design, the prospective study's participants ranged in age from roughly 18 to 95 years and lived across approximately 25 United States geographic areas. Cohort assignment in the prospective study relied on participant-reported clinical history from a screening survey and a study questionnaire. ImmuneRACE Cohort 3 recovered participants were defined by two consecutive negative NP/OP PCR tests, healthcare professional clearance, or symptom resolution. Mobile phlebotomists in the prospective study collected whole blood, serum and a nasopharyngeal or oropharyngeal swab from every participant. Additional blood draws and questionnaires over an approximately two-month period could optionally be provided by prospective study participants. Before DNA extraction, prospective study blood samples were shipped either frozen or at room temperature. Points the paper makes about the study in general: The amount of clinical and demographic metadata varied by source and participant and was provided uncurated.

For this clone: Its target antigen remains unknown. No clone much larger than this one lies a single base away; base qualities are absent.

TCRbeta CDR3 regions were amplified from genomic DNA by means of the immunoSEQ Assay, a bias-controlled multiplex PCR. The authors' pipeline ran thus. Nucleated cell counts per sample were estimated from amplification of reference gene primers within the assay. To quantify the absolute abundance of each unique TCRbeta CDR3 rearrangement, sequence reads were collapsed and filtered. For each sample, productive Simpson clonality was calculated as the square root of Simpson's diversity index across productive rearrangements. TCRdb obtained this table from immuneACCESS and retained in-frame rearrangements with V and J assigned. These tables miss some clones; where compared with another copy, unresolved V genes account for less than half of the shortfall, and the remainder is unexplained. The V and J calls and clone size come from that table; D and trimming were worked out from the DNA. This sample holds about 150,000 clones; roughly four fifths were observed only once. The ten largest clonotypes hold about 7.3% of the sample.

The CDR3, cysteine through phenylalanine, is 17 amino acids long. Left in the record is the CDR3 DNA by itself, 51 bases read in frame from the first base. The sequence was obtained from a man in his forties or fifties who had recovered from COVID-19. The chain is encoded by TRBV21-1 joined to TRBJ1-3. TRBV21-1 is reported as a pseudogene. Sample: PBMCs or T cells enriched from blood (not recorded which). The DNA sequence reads TGTGCCAGCAGCAAAGCGGGTCCAGTGCGGCCTGGAAACACCATATATTTT. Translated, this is CASSKAGPVRPGNTIYF.